This T cell receptor (beta chain) was observed in a study of CD4 and CD8 cells across lung adenocarcinoma regions. CDR1 and CDR2 (germline): MGHRA, YSYEKL. Trimming stripped 2 bases from V and 0 bases from J, with 9 bases between. This CDR3 has 15 residues. Localized lung adenocarcinoma, a non-small cell lung cancer, affected the donors. Via MiXCR, TCRdb re-called the PCR reads, giving one row per CDR3 protein. The sample includes approximately 10,000 distinct CDR3 sequences, 59% of them seen just once. The sample consisted of CD8+ T cells from the margin of a lung tumor. V gene TRBV4-1 combines with J gene TRBJ2-3, with D perhaps matching TRBD1 (5 bases). The TCR originated in a male donor with lung adenocarcinoma. The CD4 and CD8 labels of this study may be unreliable. DNA for the CDR3: TGCGCCAGCAGCCAACTGGACACCAGCACAGATACGCAGTATTTT. It yields the protein CASSQLDTSTDTQYF.